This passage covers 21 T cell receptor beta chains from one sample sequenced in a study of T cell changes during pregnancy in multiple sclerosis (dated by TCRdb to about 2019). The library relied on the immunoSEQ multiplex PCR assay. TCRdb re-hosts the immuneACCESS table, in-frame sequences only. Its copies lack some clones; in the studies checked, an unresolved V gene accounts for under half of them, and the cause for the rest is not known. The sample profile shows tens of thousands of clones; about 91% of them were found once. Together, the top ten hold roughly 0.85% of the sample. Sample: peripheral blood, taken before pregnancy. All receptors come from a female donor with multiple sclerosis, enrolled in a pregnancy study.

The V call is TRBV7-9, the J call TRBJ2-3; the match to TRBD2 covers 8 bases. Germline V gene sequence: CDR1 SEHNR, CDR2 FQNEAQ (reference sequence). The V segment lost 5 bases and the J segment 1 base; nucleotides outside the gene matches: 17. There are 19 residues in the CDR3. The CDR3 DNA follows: TGTGCCAGCAGCCTTCGGCGAAATAGCGGGGTTGGGGGCACAGATACGCAGTATTTT. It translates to CASSLRRNSGVGGTDTQYF.

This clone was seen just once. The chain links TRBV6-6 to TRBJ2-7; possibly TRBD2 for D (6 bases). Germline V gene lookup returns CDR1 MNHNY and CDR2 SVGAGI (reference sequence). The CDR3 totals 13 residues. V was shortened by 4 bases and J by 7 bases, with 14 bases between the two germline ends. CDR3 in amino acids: CASSSPPAGEQYF. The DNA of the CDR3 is TGTGCCAGCAGTTCCCCTCCCGCGGGGGAGCAGTACTTC.

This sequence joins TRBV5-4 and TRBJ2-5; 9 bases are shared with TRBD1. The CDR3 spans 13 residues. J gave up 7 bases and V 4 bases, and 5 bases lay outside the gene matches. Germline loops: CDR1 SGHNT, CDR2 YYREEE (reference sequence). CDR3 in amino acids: CASSTDRGATQYF. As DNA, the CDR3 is TGTGCCAGCAGCACGGACAGGGGCGCGACCCAGTACTTC. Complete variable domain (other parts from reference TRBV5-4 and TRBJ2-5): ETGVTQSPTHLIKTRGQQVTLRCSSQSGHNTVSWYQQALGQGPQFIFQYYREEENGRGNFPPRFSGLQFPNYSSELNVNALELDDSALYLCASSTDRGATQYFGPGTRLLVL.

The DNA for the CDR3 is TGTGCCAGCAGCTTAAACAGGGCCAGGGATCAGCCCCAGCATTTT. It specifies CASSLNRARDQPQHF. The rearrangement joins TRBV7-2 to TRBJ1-5; perhaps TRBD1 as D (6 bases). In germline, CDR1 is SGHTA, CDR2 FQGNSA. V was trimmed by 2 bases and J by 5 bases, leaving 13 bases between them. The length of the CDR3 is 15 residues.

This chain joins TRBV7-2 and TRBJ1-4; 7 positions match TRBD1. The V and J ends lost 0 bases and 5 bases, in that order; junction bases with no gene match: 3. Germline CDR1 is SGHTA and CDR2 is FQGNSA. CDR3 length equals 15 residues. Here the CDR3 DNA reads TGTGCCAGCAGCTTAGCAGGGGGCTCGAATGAAAAACTGTTTTTT. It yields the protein CASSLAGGSNEKLFF.

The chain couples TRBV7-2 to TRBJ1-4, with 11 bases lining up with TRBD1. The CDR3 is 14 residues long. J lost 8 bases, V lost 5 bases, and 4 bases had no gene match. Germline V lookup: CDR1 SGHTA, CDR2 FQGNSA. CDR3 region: CASSPGTGGEKLFF. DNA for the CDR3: TGTGCCAGCAGCCCCGGGACAGGGGGAGAAAAACTGTTTTTT.

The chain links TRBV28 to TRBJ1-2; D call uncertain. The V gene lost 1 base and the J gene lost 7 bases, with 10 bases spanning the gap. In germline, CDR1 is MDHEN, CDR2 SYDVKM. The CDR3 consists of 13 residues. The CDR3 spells CASSLSSESGYTF. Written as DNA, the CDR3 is TGTGCCAGCAGTTTATCCTCAGAAAGTGGCTACACCTTC.

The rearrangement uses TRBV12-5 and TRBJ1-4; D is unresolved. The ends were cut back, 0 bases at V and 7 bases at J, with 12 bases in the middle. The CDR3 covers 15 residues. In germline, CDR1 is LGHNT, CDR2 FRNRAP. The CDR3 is CASGLVLTGAEKLFF. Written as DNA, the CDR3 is TGTGCTAGTGGTTTGGTACTTACGGGAGCTGAAAAACTGTTTTTT.

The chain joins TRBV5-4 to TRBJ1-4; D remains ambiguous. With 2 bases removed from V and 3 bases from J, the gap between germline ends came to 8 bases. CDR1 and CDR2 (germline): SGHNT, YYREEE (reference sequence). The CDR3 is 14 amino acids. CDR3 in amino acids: CASSFMSPNEKLFF. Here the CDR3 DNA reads TGTGCCAGCAGCTTCATGAGCCCTAATGAAAAACTGTTTTTT.

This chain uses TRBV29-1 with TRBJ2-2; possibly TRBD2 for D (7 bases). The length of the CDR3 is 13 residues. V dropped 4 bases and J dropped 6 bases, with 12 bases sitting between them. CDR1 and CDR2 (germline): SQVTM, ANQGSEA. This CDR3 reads CSVGGGGAGELFF. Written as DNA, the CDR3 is TGCAGCGTTGGAGGAGGGGGGGCCGGGGAGCTGTTTTTT.

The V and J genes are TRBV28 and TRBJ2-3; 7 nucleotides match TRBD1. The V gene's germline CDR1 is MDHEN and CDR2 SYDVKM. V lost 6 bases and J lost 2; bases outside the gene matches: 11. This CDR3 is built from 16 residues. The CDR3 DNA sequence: TGTGCCAGCAGCCCCTCCGGACAGGAGTTCACAGATACGCAGTATTTT. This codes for CASSPSGQEFTDTQYF.

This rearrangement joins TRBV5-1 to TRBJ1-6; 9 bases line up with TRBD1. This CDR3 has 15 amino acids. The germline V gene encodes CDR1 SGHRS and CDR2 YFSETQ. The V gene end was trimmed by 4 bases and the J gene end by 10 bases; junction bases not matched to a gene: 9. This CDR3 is CASSPQGQGSSPLHF. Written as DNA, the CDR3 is TGCGCCAGCAGCCCACAGGGACAGGGAAGCTCACCCCTCCACTTT.

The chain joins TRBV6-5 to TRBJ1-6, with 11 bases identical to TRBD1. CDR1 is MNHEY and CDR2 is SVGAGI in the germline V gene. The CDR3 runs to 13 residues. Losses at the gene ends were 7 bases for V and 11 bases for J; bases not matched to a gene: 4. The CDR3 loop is CASTRTGGPPLHF. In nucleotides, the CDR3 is TGTGCCAGCACCAGGACAGGGGGCCCACCCCTCCACTTT.

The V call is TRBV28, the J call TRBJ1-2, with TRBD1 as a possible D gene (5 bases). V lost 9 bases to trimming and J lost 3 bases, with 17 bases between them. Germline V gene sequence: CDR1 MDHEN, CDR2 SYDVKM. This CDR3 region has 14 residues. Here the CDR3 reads CASTPEQAYYGYTF. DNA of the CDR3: TGTGCCAGTACGCCGGAACAGGCTTACTATGGCTACACCTTC.

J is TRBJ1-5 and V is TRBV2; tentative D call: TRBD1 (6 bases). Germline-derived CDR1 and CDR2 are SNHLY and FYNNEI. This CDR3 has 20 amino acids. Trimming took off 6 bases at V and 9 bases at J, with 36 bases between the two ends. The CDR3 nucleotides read TGTGCCAGCAGCCACCCATCAACAGGGACGGGGAATGGGGCAGGTCGGCCCCAGCATTTT. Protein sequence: CASSHPSTGTGNGAGRPQHF.

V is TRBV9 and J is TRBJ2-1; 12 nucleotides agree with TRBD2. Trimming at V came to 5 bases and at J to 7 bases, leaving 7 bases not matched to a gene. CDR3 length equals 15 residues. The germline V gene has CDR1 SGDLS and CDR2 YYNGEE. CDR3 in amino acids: CASSLAGGRENEQFF. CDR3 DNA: TGTGCCAGCAGTCTAGCGGGGGGGCGGGAGAATGAGCAGTTCTTC.

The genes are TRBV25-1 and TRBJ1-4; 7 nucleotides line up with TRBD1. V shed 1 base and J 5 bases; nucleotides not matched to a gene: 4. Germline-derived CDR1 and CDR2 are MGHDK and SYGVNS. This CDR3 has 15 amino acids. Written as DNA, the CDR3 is TGTGCCAGCAGTGAATCCGGGACAGCGAATGAAAAACTGTTTTTT. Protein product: CASSESGTANEKLFF.

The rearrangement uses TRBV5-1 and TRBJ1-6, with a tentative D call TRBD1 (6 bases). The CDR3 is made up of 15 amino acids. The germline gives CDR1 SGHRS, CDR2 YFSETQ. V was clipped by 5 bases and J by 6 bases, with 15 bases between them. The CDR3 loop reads CASSTGQSFNSPLHF. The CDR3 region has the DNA TGCGCCAGCAGTACCGGACAGAGCTTTAATTCACCCCTCCACTTT.

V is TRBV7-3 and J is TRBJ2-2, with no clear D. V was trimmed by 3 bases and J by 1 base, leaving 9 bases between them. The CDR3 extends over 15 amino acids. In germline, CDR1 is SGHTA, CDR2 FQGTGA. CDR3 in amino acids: CASSLTEMNTGELFF. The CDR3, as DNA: TGTGCCAGCAGCTTGACGGAGATGAACACCGGGGAGCTGTTTTTT.

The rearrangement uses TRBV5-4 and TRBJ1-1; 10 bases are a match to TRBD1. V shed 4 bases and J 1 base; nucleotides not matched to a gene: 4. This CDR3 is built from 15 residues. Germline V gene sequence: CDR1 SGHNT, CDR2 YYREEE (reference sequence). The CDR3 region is CASSPRTGGNTEAFF. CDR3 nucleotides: TGTGCCAGCAGCCCAAGGACAGGGGGGAACACTGAAGCTTTCTTT.

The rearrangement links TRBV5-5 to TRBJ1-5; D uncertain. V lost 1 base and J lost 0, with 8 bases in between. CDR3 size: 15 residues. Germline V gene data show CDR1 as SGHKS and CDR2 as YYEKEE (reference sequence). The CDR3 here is CASSLLVYSNQPQHF. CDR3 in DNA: TGTGCCAGCAGCTTGTTGGTCTATAGCAATCAGCCCCAGCATTTT.